This T cell receptor beta chain was recovered during a study of shared clonotypes between healthy human individuals. Background on the study: Donor ages ranged 18 to 49 years: a couple of women, a few men.

The table came from immunoSEQ multiplex PCR; TCRdb's copy has only in-frame clones and leaves some out. The table shows hundreds of thousands of clones, with 95% to 97% occurring only once. In CD8 memory, CD45RO+ cells were put together with CCR7-negative CD45RA+ TemRA cells. The sequencing sample was made of memory CD8+ T cells sorted from blood. Stated subset: CD45RO+ cells pooled with CCR7-negative TemRA cells. The clonotype was recovered from a man aged 25-40 years in good health.

The CDR3 DNA is TGTGCCAGCAGCTTGGCCGGGACAGCTGGAAACACCATATATTTT. Its translation is CASSLAGTAGNTIYF. V usage is TRBV5-5 and J usage is TRBJ1-3; 7 bases fit TRBD1. This CDR3 spans 15 amino acids. Germline CDR1 reads SGHKS; CDR2 reads YYEKEE (reference sequence). The ends lost 0 bases at V and 2 bases at J; junction bases unmatched: 2.